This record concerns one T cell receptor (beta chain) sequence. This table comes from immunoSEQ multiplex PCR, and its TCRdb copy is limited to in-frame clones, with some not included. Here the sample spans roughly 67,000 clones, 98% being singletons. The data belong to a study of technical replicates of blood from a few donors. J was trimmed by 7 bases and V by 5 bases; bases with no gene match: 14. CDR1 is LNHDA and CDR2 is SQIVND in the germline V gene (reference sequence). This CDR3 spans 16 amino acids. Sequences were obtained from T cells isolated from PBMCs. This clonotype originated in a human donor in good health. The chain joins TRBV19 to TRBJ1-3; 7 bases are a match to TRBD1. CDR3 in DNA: TGTGCCAGTAGTTCCCGGACAGGACTCTTGGGGAACACCATATATTTT. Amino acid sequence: CASSSRTGLLGNTIYF.